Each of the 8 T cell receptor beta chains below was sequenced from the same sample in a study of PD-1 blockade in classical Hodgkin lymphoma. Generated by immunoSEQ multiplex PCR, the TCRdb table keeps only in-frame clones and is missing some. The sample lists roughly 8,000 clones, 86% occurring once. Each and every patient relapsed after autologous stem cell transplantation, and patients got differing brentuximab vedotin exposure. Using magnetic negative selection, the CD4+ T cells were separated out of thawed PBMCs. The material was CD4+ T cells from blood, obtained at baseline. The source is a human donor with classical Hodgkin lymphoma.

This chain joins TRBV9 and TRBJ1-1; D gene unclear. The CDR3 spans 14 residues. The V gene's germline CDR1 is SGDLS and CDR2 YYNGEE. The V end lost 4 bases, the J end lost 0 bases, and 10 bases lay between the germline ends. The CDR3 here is CASSLGRMNTEAFF. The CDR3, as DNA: TGTGCCAGCAGCCTCGGACGGATGAACACTGAAGCTTTCTTT.

CDR3 residues: CASSPELGVYEQYF. CDR3 in DNA: TGTGCCAGCAGCCCCGAACTCGGGGTCTACGAGCAGTACTTC. The V call is TRBV5-4, the J call TRBJ2-7, with a tentative D call TRBD2 (5 bases). V was shortened by 4 bases and J by 3 bases, with 14 bases between the two germline ends. CDR1 and CDR2 from the germline V gene are SGHNT and YYREEE (reference sequence). The CDR3 loop spans 14 amino acids.

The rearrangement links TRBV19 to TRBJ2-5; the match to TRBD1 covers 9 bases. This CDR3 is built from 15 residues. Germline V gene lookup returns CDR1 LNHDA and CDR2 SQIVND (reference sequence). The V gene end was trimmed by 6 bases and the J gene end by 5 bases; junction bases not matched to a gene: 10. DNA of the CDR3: TGTGCCAGTAGCCTACCTTGGACAGGGGTGGAGACCCAGTACTTC. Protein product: CASSLPWTGVETQYF.

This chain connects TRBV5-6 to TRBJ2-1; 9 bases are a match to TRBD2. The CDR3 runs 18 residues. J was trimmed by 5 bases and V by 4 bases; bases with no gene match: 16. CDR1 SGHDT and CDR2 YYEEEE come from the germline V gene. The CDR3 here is CASSTILSGRRTDNEQFF. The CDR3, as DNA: TGTGCCAGCAGCACCATACTCAGCGGGAGGAGGACAGACAATGAGCAGTTCTTC.

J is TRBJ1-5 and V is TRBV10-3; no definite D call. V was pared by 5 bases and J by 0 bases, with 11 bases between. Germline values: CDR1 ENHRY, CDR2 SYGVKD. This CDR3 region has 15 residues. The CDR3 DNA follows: TGTGCCATCAGTAGCGGCGAACTTAGCAATCAGCCCCAGCATTTT. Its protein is CAISSGELSNQPQHF.

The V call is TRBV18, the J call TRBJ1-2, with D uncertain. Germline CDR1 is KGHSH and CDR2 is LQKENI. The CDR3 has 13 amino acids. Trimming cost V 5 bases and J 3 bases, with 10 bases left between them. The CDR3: CASSKGLDYGYTF. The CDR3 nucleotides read TGTGCCAGCTCAAAGGGTTTGGACTATGGCTACACCTTC.

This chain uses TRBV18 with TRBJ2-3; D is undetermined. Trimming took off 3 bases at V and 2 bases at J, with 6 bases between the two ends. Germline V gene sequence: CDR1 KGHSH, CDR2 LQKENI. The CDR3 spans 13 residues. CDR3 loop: CASSPAITDTQYF. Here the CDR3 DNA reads TGTGCCAGCTCACCGGCGATCACAGATACGCAGTATTTT.

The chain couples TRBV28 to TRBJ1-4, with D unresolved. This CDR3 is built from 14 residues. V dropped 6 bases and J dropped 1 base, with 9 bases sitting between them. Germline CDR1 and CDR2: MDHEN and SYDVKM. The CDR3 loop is CASREGGTNEKLFF. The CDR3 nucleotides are TGTGCCAGCAGGGAGGGAGGAACTAATGAAAAACTGTTTTTT.